Here is one T cell receptor beta chain with its context. Its specificity is unknown. One end of the junction varies from germline; a read error may be responsible. The CDR3 is made up of 13 amino acids. Germline V lookup: CDR1 SSHAT, CDR2 FNYEAQ (reference sequence). This entry comes from a study of PD-1 blockade in classical Hodgkin lymphoma. This table comes from immunoSEQ multiplex PCR, and its TCRdb copy is limited to in-frame clones, with some not included. The data contain 50,000 to 75,000 clones, 80% to 90% of them singletons. All patients relapsed after autologous stem cell transplantation, and brentuximab vedotin exposure varied. General study results and limits: By cycle point C4D1, TCR diversity had risen significantly in CD4+ cells (but not CD8+ cells).

The TCR was taken from a human donor with classical Hodgkin lymphoma. J is TRBJ1-3 and V is TRBV7-7, with unresolved D. Here the sequenced sample was peripheral blood mononuclear cells (PBMCs), taken at baseline. This CDR3 reads CASSRDTGNTIYF. The CDR3 DNA follows: TGTGCTAGCAGCCGAGACACTGGAAACACCATATATTTT.